This T cell receptor (beta chain) was recorded in a study of blood T cell repertoires in COVID-19. For the study at large: Researchers got acute and convalescent COVID-19 samples from the United States, Italy and Spain.

As originally analysed: Cell counts per sample came from amplifying reference gene primers. The table came from immunoSEQ multiplex PCR; TCRdb's copy has only in-frame clones and leaves some out. D and trimming were read from the DNA, whereas the V and J calls and clone size are those reported in that table. The profile shows 200,000 to 250,000 clones, roughly 80% of them singletons. CDR1 is MNHEY and CDR2 is SVGEGT in the germline V gene. Trimming pared 5 bases from V and 7 bases from J, leaving 3 bases between. The length of the CDR3 is 10 residues. Sequencing used peripheral blood. The V call is TRBV6-2 or TRBV6-3, the J call TRBJ1-5; D is ambiguous. This sequence was found in a woman aged 18-29 years with acute or convalescent COVID-19. DNA for the CDR3: TGTGCCAGCAGTCCACAGCCCCAGCATTTT. Encoded protein: CASSPQPQHF.